This T cell receptor (beta chain) was captured by sequencing in a study of cytomegalovirus exposure and HLA in healthy donors. Study outcomes and limitations: A later analysis found common viral pathogens apparently linked to several of the most significant clusters.

There are 14 residues in the CDR3. Trimming took 0 bases from V and 0 from J, leaving 3 bases between them. The germline gives CDR1 MNHEY, CDR2 SVGAGI. This clone was picked up a small number of times. Its specificity is not known. The PCR ran on 60 Vbeta and 13 Jbeta primers. TCRdb keeps only in-frame clones here, not all; method: immunoSEQ multiplex PCR. The top ten clones hold around 2.8% of a sample with 200,000 to 250,000 clones, around four fifths of them seen once. V and J are TRBV6-5 and TRBJ1-5; no definite D call. Material: PBMCs. The receptor's source is an older woman in good health and CMV-seropositive. In DNA form, the CDR3 reads TGTGCCAGCAGTTACTCCTATAGCAATCAGCCCCAGCATTTT. This gives the protein CASSYSYSNQPQHF.